These 11 T cell receptor beta chains came from one sample sequenced in a study of metastatic and nonmetastatic thyroid tumors. TCRdb re-analyzed the PCR reads through MiXCR. The table has tens of thousands of clones, more than 14% seen once. Before thyroid surgery, none of the patients had received any treatment. Sequenced material: tumor tissue. These receptors originate from a female donor with papillary thyroid cancer or a benign thyroid nodule (not recorded which). Some clones in this sample may be carry-over from other donors' samples.

This clone was seen only a few times. A read error may explain this, as a much larger clone is one base away. This sequence joins TRBV10-3 and TRBJ1-2, with D possibly matching TRBD1 (6 bases). Per the germline V gene, CDR1 is ENHRY and CDR2 is SYGVKD. The CDR3 has 13 residues. The CDR3 DNA reads as TGTGCCATCAGTGGGGGGGCAGGGTATGGCTGCACCTTC. Translated: CAISGGAGYGCTF.

Ten or more counts support this clone. The rearrangement joins TRBV25-1 to TRBJ1-2, with no clear D. CDR1 and CDR2 from the germline V gene are MGHDK and SYGVNS. The CDR3 runs 12 residues. V lost 5 bases to trimming and J lost 5 bases, with 9 bases between them. The CDR3 protein is CASSRSAYGYTF. The CDR3 DNA reads as TGTGCCAGCAGTCGGTCAGCTTATGGCTACACCTTC.

The table lists this clone with many counts. The gene calls are TRBV5-4 and TRBJ1-2, with D tentatively TRBD1 (6 bases). The V gene's germline CDR1 is SGHNT and CDR2 YYREEE (reference sequence). This CDR3 has 15 residues. With 2 bases removed from V and 2 bases from J, the gap between germline ends came to 13 bases. The DNA for the CDR3 is TGTGCCAGCAGCTTAGGGGCAGGGGCGAACTATGGCTACACCTTC. As protein: CASSLGAGANYGYTF.

This clone was detected many times. This rearrangement joins TRBV4-1 to TRBJ2-3; TRBD1 might be the D (6 bases). V lost 0 bases and J 6 bases, leaving 19 bases between the germline ends. This CDR3 is built from 17 residues. Germline loops: CDR1 MGHRA, CDR2 YSYEKL. In DNA, the CDR3 is TGCGCCAGCAGCCAAGATGAGGAGGAACAGGGCGTCGATACGCAGTATTTT. Its protein product is CASSQDEEEQGVDTQYF.

This clone was observed at least ten times. V is TRBV11-2 and J is TRBJ2-7; no reliable D call. Germline values: CDR1 SGHAT, CDR2 FQNNGV. The CDR3 is 13 residues long. Trimming left V 4 bases short and J 3 bases short, with 10 bases between. CDR3 sequence reads: CASSSLSYYEQYF. The CDR3 DNA is TGTGCCAGCAGCTCCCTATCTTACTACGAGCAGTACTTC.

This clone has a count of ten or more. This chain joins TRBV2 and TRBJ2-7; TRBD2 matches 12 bases. The CDR3 spans 15 residues. In germline, CDR1 is SNHLY, CDR2 FYNNEI. V gave up 4 bases and J gave up 2 bases; unmatched junction bases: 3. Here the CDR3 reads CASSALAGGPYEQYF. The CDR3 nucleotides are TGTGCCAGCAGTGCCCTAGCGGGGGGGCCCTACGAGCAGTACTTC. The entire variable domain, with the rest obtained from reference TRBV2 and TRBJ2-7, is as follows: EPEVTQTPSHQVTQMGQEVILRCVPISNHLYFYWYRQILGQKVEFLVSFYNNEISEKSEIFDDQFSVERPDGSNFTLKIRSTKLEDSAMYFCASSALAGGPYEQYFGPGTRLTVT.

Many counts were recorded for this clone. The chain links TRBV19 to TRBJ2-7; tentative D call: TRBD1 (5 bases). The CDR3 loop spans 14 amino acids. V shed 10 bases and J shed 3 bases, with 19 bases lying between them. Looked up from germline, CDR1 is LNHDA and CDR2 is SQIVND (reference sequence). The CDR3 loop reads CATASRGANYEQYF. CDR3 bases: TGTGCCACCGCTTCTAGGGGCGCGAACTACGAGCAGTACTTC.

This clone was detected a few times. One base away lies a much larger clone, so this may be a sequencing read error. The V call is TRBV4-1, the J call TRBJ2-1; no clear D gene. Germline V lookup: CDR1 MGHRA, CDR2 YSYEKL. This CDR3 comprises 16 residues. V lost 4 bases to trimming and J lost 4 bases, with 17 bases between them. The CDR3 coding sequence is TGCGCCAGCAGCCCAAGAGACCTCCCTCTTTACAATGAGCAGTTCTTC. Amino acid sequence: CASSPRDLPLYNEQFF.

This clone came up a few times. The chain links TRBV11-2 to TRBJ2-3, with 11 bases aligning to TRBD2. In germline, CDR1 is SGHAT, CDR2 FQNNGV. This CDR3 comprises 16 residues. The J segment lost 5 bases and the V segment lost 1 base, leaving 5 bases of the junction unmatched. CDR3 protein: CASSLGSGGGRDTQYF. CDR3 nucleotide sequence: TGTGCCAGCAGCTTAGGTAGCGGGGGGGGGAGAGATACGCAGTATTTT.

This rearrangement joins TRBV24-1 to TRBJ2-7; TRBD1 matches 7 bases. CDR3 size: 15 residues. From germline, CDR1 is KGHDR and CDR2 SFDVKD. V was pared by 4 bases and J by 2 bases, with 7 bases of the junction left unmatched. As DNA, the CDR3 is TGTGCCACCAGTGACTCTAGACAGGGCCCCTACGAGCAGTACTTC. Its translation is CATSDSRQGPYEQYF.

The genes are TRBV6-1 and TRBJ1-5; D ambiguous. Trimming cost V 6 bases and J 1 base, with 7 bases left between them. The CDR3 contains 13 residues. Germline assignment: CDR1 MNHNS and CDR2 SASEGT. This chain's CDR3 is CASSAASNQPQHF. The CDR3 bases are TGTGCCAGCAGCGCGGCAAGCAATCAGCCCCAGCATTTT.